Described below is a single T cell receptor (beta chain) sequence and its context. V was trimmed by 4 bases and J by 2 bases, leaving 9 bases between them. The CDR3 contains 13 residues. Looked up from germline, CDR1 is SEHNR and CDR2 is FQNEAQ (reference sequence). Cells are PBMCs isolated from roughly 9.3 ml of fresh blood. This sample is part of a study of T cells in Graves' hyperthyroidism and ophthalmopathy. Regions amplified from RNA transcripts were the TCR beta CDR3 regions. The HTBI set primed first-round TCR CDR3 RT-PCR. TCRdb re-derived calls from the multiplex PCR reads in MiXCR, one entry per CDR3 protein. Of a few hundred thousand distinct CDR3 sequences in the sample, around 14% were seen once.

This chain connects TRBV7-9 to TRBJ2-7; a possible D gene is TRBD1 (5 bases). What was sequenced was blood. The clonotype was recovered from a woman between 18 and 30 years old with Graves' hyperthyroidism. CDR3 nucleotide sequence: TGTGCCAGCAGCTCGAAGGGGCCCTACGAGCAGTACTTC. It specifies CASSSKGPYEQYF.